The 14 T cell receptor beta chains given below trace back to one sample, sequenced in a study of response to subunit inactivated influenza vaccine. Each CDR3 protein is one row after TCRdb ran MiXCR on the RT-PCR reads. The data contain hundreds of thousands of distinct CDR3 sequences, about 15% of them singletons. Sequenced material: PBMCs from blood, taken around 14 days before vaccination. The receptors here all came from a man in his forties or fifties who received an inactivated influenza vaccine.

This clonotype was observed a handful of times. The CDR3 protein is CSASSAAAKNIQYF. The DNA for the CDR3 is TGCAGTGCTAGTTCGGCAGCAGCCAAAAACATTCAGTACTTC. The J gene is TRBJ2-4, the V gene TRBV20-1; no clear D gene. Germline CDR1 DFQATT, CDR2 SNEGSKA (reference sequence). The CDR3 consists of 14 residues. V was cut by 3 bases and J by 0 bases, with 9 bases left in between.

In its sample, this clonotype was seen many times. The chain is built from TRBV24-1 and TRBJ2-5; the match to TRBD2 covers 13 bases. This CDR3 comprises 14 residues. J was trimmed by 5 bases and V by 9 bases; bases with no gene match: 5. Germline V gene sequence: CDR1 KGHDR, CDR2 SFDVKD. The CDR3 DNA reads as TGTGCCACCTCCGGGACTAGCGGGACTGAGACCCAGTACTTC. It yields the protein CATSGTSGTETQYF.

This clonotype was observed a handful of times. The V gene is TRBV9, the J gene TRBJ2-3; possible D gene TRBD1, 5 bases. The CDR3 has 15 residues. Trimming took off 2 bases at V and 1 base at J, with 11 bases between the two ends. The germline CDR1 and CDR2 sequences are SGDLS and YYNGEE. The chain's CDR3 is CASSVNPQGTDTQYF. The CDR3 nucleotides are TGTGCCAGCAGCGTTAATCCACAGGGCACAGATACGCAGTATTTT.

The rearrangement links TRBV9 to TRBJ1-1; D ambiguous. From germline, CDR1 is SGDLS and CDR2 YYNGEE. V gave up 4 bases and J gave up 1 base, with 14 bases separating them. CDR3 length: 15 amino acids. For the CDR3, the DNA is TGTGCCAGCAGCACCTCCACGGCCGGGAACACTGAAGCTTTCTTT. Residues: CASSTSTAGNTEAFF. Complete variable domain (other parts from reference TRBV9 and TRBJ1-1): DSGVTQTPKHLITATGQRVTLRCSPRSGDLSVYWYQQSLDQGLQFLIQYYNGEERAKGNILERFSAQQFPDLHSELNLSSLELGDSALYFCASSTSTAGNTEAFFGQGTRLTVV.

This clonotype turned up a few times. The V and J genes are TRBV6-1 and TRBJ1-5, with TRBD1 as a possible D gene (5 bases). Trimming took off 6 bases at V and 1 base at J, with 19 bases between the two ends. The CDR3 consists of 17 residues. Germline assignment: CDR1 MNHNS and CDR2 SASEGT. The CDR3 nucleotides read TGTGCCAGCAGCCAATACGGGACTACTGTCAGCAATCAGCCCCAGCATTTT. It specifies CASSQYGTTVSNQPQHF.

This clonotype turned up a few times. J is TRBJ2-2 and V is TRBV19; D could derive from TRBD1 or TRBD2 (5 bases each). The germline gives CDR1 LNHDA, CDR2 SQIVND (reference sequence). V lost 4 bases and J lost 10, with 19 bases in between. This CDR3 is 15 amino acids long. CDR3 loop: CASSRTGTAVEELFF. For the CDR3, the DNA is TGTGCCAGTAGTAGAACCGGGACCGCGGTAGAGGAGCTGTTTTTT.

This clonotype was counted a few times. J is TRBJ2-3 and V is TRBV20-1; perhaps TRBD2 as D (5 bases). This CDR3 region has 16 residues. The V end lost 0 bases, the J end lost 0 bases, and 13 bases lay between the germline ends. Germline assignment: CDR1 DFQATT and CDR2 SNEGSKA (reference sequence). Here the CDR3 reads CSARDRSRTSTDTQYF. Here the CDR3 DNA reads TGCAGTGCTAGAGATCGCTCGCGGACTAGCACAGATACGCAGTATTTT.

This clonotype came up a few times. The chain has TRBV30 and TRBJ2-3; tentative D call: TRBD1 (6 bases). The CDR3 length is 13 residues. V shed 1 base and J shed 10 bases, with 15 bases lying between them. The germline CDR1 and CDR2 sequences are GTSNPN and SVGIG (reference sequence). In DNA, the CDR3 is TGTGCCTGGAGTGGACTCCAGGACAGTCCGCAGTATTTT. This encodes CAWSGLQDSPQYF.

This clonotype was seen many times. This sequence joins TRBV29-1 and TRBJ2-3; no clear D gene. Trimming pared 7 bases from V and 3 bases from J, leaving 11 bases between. The CDR3 sequence is 12 residues long. CDR1 SQVTM and CDR2 ANQGSEA come from the germline V gene. The CDR3, as DNA: TGCAGCGCCCTCACGGGTACAGATACGCAGTATTTT. Its translation is CSALTGTDTQYF.

About this clonotype: Sequence at one end of the junction differs from germline and may be a read error. The rearrangement links TRBV2 to TRBJ2-1; 11 nucleotides align to TRBD2. Germline V lookup: CDR1 SNHLY, CDR2 FYNNEI. This CDR3 has 18 residues. DNA for the CDR3: TGTACCAGCAGTTTTGGGATAGCGGGGGGGCGGCCCTACAATGAGCAGTTCTTC. Its protein product is CTSSFGIAGGRPYNEQFF.

The CDR3 loop is CSAPTSGRLNEQFF. The CDR3 DNA reads TGCAGTGCTCCGACTAGCGGGAGACTGAATGAGCAGTTCTTC. The V gene is TRBV20-1, the J gene TRBJ2-1; TRBD2 matches at 12 bases. The CDR3 is 14 residues long. Germline assignment: CDR1 DFQATT and CDR2 SNEGSKA (reference sequence). J lost 7 bases, V lost 5 bases, and 6 bases had no gene match.

There are many counts of this clonotype. V and J are TRBV2 and TRBJ2-5; tentatively, D is TRBD1 (6 bases). This CDR3 is built from 14 residues. V was shortened by 6 bases and J by 2 bases, with 13 bases between the two germline ends. Germline values: CDR1 SNHLY, CDR2 FYNNEI. This CDR3 is CASSYDRRQETQYF. The CDR3 DNA follows: TGTGCCAGCAGCTACGACAGGAGACAAGAGACCCAGTACTTC.

Ten or more counts support this clonotype. The chain uses TRBV5-1 and TRBJ1-1; 8 positions agree with TRBD1. With V trimmed by 3 bases and J by 3 bases, 13 bases remained unmatched. The CDR3 has 17 amino acids. The germline V gene has CDR1 SGHRS and CDR2 YFSETQ. The CDR3 here is CASSSTTGATGDTEAFF. CDR3 nucleotides: TGCGCCAGCAGCTCTACGACAGGGGCCACAGGGGACACTGAAGCTTTCTTT.

This clonotype has just a few counts. The rearrangement links TRBV7-9 to TRBJ2-1, with D tentatively TRBD2 (6 bases). Germline CDR1 reads SEHNR; CDR2 reads FQNEAQ (reference sequence). Deletions cut 2 bases from V and 12 bases from J, with 17 bases between. The CDR3 sequence is 14 residues long. The chain's CDR3 is CASSLSIGGSRQFF. DNA for the CDR3: TGTGCCAGCAGCTTATCTATTGGGGGGAGTCGGCAGTTCTTC.